This TCR beta chain comes out of a study of CD4 and CD8 cells across lung adenocarcinoma regions. Germline CDR1 and CDR2: SGHTA and FQGNSA. J was trimmed by 2 bases and V by 3 bases; bases with no gene match: 5. This CDR3 has 15 amino acids. TCRdb re-analysed the PCR reads in MiXCR, keeping a single row per CDR3 protein. The sample has about 10,000 distinct CDR3 sequences, approximately 50% seen once; the top ten hold roughly a third. Samples came from patients with localized non-small cell lung adenocarcinoma. The V and J genes are TRBV7-2 and TRBJ2-3, with TRBD2 matching over 7 bases. The sample taken for sequencing was CD8+ T cells from the margin of a lung tumor. This sequence was found in a male donor with lung adenocarcinoma. The CD4 and CD8 labels of this study may be unreliable. The CDR3 region is CASSFAAGFTDTQYF. In DNA form, the CDR3 reads TGTGCCAGCAGCTTCGCAGCGGGATTCACAGATACGCAGTATTTT.